This entry is about one T cell receptor (beta chain). The CDR3 length is 15 residues. Germline V gene lookup returns CDR1 SGHTA and CDR2 FQGNSA. The germline V and J ends were trimmed by 1 base and 0 bases, with 7 bases remaining between them. The data are from a study of blood T cell repertoires in COVID-19. At the level of the study: COVID-19 samples collected from the United States, Italy and Spain covered acute and convalescent phases. The cDNA or gDNA used as material had been derived from T cells, B-cell-depleted T cells, or PBMCs.

Per the original data handling: It was from reference gene primer amplification that nucleated cell counts were estimated. Clones were sequenced by immunoSEQ multiplex PCR, and TCRdb holds only the in-frame ones, with some missing. The V and J calls and clone size were taken over from that table, and D and trimming were inferred from the DNA. The sample records roughly 180,000 clones, less than 85% being singletons. The chain links TRBV7-2 to TRBJ1-3, with D unclear. This clonotype was obtained from a woman older than 75 with active or convalescent COVID-19. Sequencing was carried out using peripheral blood. The CDR3 bases are TGTGCCAGCAGCTTAGTTCCCTCCTCTGGAAACACCATATATTTT. This codes for CASSLVPSSGNTIYF.